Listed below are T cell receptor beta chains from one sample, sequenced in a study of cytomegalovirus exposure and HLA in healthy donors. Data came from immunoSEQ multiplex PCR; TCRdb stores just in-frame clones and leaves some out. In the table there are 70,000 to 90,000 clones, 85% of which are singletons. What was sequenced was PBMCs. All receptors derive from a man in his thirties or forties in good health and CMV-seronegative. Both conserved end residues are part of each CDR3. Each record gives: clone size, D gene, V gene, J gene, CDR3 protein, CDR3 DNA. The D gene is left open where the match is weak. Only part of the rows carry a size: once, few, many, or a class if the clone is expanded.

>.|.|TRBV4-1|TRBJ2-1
CASSQGPGYSYNEQFF
TGCGCCAGCAGCCAAGGCCCGGGATACTCCTACAATGAGCAGTTCTTC
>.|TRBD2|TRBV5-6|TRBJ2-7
CASSLRGETEYEQYF
TGTGCCAGCAGCTTGCGGGGGGAGACGGAGTACGAGCAGTACTTC
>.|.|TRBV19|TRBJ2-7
CASSIGLEGLVDYGYEQYF
TGTGCCAGTAGTATAGGTTTGGAGGGGCTTGTCGACTATGGCTACGAGCAGTACTTC
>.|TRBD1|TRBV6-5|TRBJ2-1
CASRSRDRGYNEQFF
TGTGCCAGCAGATCCCGGGACAGGGGATACAATGAGCAGTTCTTC
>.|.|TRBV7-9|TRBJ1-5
CASRGEGYGDQPQHF
TGTGCCAGCCGAGGAGAGGGTTACGGGGATCAGCCCCAGCATTTT
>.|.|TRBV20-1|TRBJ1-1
CSAGQEAFF
TGCAGTGCTGGCCAGGAAGCTTTCTTT
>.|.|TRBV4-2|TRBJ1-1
CASSQDLMQGEAFF
TGTGCCAGCAGCCAAGATCTAATGCAGGGGGAAGCTTTCTTT
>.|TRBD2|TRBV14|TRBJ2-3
CASSSGTSGSITDTQYF
TGTGCCAGCAGCTCCGGGACTAGCGGGAGCATCACAGATACGCAGTATTTT
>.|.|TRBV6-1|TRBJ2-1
CASTTGGEQFF
TGTGCCAGCACCACCGGCGGTGAGCAGTTCTTC
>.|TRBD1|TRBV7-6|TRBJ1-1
CASSLTGATEAFF
TGTGCCAGCAGCCTGACAGGGGCCACTGAAGCTTTCTTT
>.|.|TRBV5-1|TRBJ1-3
CASSLDGGSGNTIYF
TGCGCCAGCAGCCTGGACGGGGGATCTGGAAACACCATATATTTT
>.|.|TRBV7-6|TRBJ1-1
CASSFSQGSEAFF
TGTGCCAGCAGCTTCTCCCAGGGGTCGGAAGCTTTCTTT
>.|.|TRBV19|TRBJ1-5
CASSKAQVPYSNQPQHF
TGTGCCAGTAGTAAAGCCCAGGTGCCCTATAGCAATCAGCCCCAGCATTTT
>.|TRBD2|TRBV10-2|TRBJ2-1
CASSPTSAEYNEQFF
TGCGCCAGCAGTCCGACTAGCGCTGAATACAATGAGCAGTTCTTC
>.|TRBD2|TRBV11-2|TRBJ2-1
CASSFRGLASNEQFF
TGTGCCAGCAGCTTTAGGGGACTAGCGTCGAATGAGCAGTTCTTC
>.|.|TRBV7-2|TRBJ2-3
CASSLKQLNTQYF
TGTGCCAGCAGCCTTAAACAGCTTAATACGCAGTATTTT
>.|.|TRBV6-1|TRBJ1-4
CASSALTGNHEKLFF
TGTGCCAGCAGTGCCCTAACAGGGAACCATGAAAAACTGTTTTTT
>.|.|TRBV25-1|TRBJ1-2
CASRADSGLLGYTF
TGTGCCAGCAGGGCGGACAGCGGCCTACTAGGCTACACCTTC
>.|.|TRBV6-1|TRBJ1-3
CASRSFSGNTIYF
TGTGCCAGCAGATCTTTCTCTGGAAACACCATATATTTT
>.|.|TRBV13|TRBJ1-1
CASCQTVKFEAFF
TGTGCCAGCTGCCAGACAGTTAAGTTTGAAGCTTTCTTT
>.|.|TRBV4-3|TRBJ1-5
CASSQDPPGPGGNQPQHF
TGCGCCAGCAGCCAAGATCCTCCGGGACCGGGAGGGAATCAGCCCCAGCATTTT
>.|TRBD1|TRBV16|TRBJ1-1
CASSQPRDRGANTEAFF
TGTGCCAGCAGCCAGCCCCGGGACAGGGGAGCGAACACTGAAGCTTTCTTT
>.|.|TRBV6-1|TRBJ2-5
CASSAGYQETQYF
TGTGCCAGCAGCGCGGGGTACCAAGAGACCCAGTACTTC
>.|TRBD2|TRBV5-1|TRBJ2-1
CASSFLAGNLYNEQFF
TGCGCCAGCAGCTTTCTAGCGGGAAACCTCTACAATGAGCAGTTCTTC
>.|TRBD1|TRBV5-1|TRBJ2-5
CASSPQGFGETQYF
TGCGCCAGCAGTCCACAGGGGTTCGGGGAGACCCAGTACTTC
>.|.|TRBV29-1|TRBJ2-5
CSVGWGGETQYF
TGCAGCGTTGGGTGGGGCGGAGAGACCCAGTACTTC
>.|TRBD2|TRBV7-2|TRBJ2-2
CASSLNSGRVVGELFF
TGTGCCAGCAGCTTAAATAGCGGGAGGGTAGTCGGGGAGCTGTTTTTT
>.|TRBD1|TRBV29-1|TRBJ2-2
CSVSGQGIGELFF
TGCAGCGTGTCGGGACAGGGTATCGGGGAGCTGTTTTTT
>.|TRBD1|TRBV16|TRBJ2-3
CASSPGTGLTQYF
TGTGCCAGCAGCCCCGGGACAGGGCTTACGCAGTATTTT
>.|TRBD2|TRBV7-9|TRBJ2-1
CASSLPPRLAGVRNEQFF
TGTGCCAGCAGCCTCCCCCCCCGACTAGCGGGAGTGAGGAATGAGCAGTTCTTC
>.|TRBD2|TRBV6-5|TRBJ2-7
CASSYSLAGGYEQYF
TGTGCCAGCAGTTACTCGTTAGCGGGGGGCTACGAGCAGTACTTC
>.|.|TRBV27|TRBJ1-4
CASSLRTEAFLELFF
TGTGCCAGCAGTTTAAGGACGGAGGCGTTTTTGGAACTGTTTTTT
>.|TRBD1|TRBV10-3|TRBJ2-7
CAISAGQPYEQYF
TGTGCCATCAGTGCGGGACAGCCCTACGAGCAGTACTTC
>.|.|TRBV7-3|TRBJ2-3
CASSLTGARQDTQYF
TGTGCCAGCAGCTTAACGGGGGCGAGGCAAGATACGCAGTATTTT
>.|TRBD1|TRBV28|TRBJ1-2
CASSPGQGAYGYTF
TGTGCCAGCAGCCCCGGACAGGGGGCCTATGGCTACACCTTC
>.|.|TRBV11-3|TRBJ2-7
CASSLPFTGTVYEQYF
TGTGCCAGCAGCTTACCCTTTACTGGGACTGTTTACGAGCAGTACTTC
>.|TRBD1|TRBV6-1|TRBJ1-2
CATTGQGNYGYTF
TGTGCCACCACAGGACAGGGTAACTATGGCTACACCTTC
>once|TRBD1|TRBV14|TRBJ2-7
CASSQGPGQGAGEQYF
TGTGCCAGCAGCCAAGGTCCGGGACAGGGGGCTGGTGAGCAGTACTTC
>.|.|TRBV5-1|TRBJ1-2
CASSLSETGSYGYTF
TGCGCCAGCAGCTTGTCTGAGACAGGAAGCTATGGCTACACCTTC
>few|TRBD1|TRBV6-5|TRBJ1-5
CASSYSRQGVVAQHF
TGTGCCAGCAGTTACTCGAGGCAGGGGGTAGTAGCCCAGCATTTT
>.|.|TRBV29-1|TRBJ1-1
CSVEDKNTEAFF
TGCAGCGTGGAAGACAAGAACACTGAAGCTTTCTTT